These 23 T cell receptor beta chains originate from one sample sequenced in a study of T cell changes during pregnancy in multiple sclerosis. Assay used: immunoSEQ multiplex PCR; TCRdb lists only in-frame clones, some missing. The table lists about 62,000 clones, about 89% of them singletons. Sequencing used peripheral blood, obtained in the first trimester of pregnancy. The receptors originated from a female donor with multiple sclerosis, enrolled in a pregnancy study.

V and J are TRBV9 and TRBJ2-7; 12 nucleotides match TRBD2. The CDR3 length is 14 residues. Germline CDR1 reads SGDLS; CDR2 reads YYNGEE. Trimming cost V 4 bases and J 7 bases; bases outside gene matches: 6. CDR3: CASSSAGTSGEQYF. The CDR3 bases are TGTGCCAGCAGCTCCGCGGGGACTAGCGGGGAGCAGTACTTC.

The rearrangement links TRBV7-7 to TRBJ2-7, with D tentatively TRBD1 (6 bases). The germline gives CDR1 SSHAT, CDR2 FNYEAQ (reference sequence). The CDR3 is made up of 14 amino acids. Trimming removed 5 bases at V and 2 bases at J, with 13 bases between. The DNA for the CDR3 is TGTGCCAGCAGCCCTATCGACAGGCCCTACGAGCAGTACTTC. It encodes CASSPIDRPYEQYF.

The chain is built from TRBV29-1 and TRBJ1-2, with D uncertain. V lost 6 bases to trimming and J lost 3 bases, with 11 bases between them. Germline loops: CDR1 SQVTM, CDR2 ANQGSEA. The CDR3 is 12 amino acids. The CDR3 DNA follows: TGCAGCGTGTCCAGCGGGTACTATGGCTACACCTTC. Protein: CSVSSGYYGYTF.

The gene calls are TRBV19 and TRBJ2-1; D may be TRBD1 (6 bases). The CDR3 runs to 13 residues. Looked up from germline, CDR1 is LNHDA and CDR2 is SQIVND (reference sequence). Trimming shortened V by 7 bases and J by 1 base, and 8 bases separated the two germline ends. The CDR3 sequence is CASMDSSYNEQFF. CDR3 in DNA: TGTGCCAGTATGGACAGTTCCTACAATGAGCAGTTCTTC.

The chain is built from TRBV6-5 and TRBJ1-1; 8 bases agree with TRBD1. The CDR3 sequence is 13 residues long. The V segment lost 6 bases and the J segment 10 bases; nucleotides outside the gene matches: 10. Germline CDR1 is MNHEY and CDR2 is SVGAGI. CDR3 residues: CASRGRQGMVAFF. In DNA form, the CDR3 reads TGTGCCAGCAGGGGTCGACAGGGGATGGTAGCTTTCTTT.

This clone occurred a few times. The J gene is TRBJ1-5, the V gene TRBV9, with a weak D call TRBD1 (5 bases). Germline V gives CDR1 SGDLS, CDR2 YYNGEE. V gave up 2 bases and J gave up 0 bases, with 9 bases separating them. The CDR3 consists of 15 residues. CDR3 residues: CASSVKGDSNQPQHF. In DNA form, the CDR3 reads TGTGCCAGCAGCGTGAAAGGGGATAGCAATCAGCCCCAGCATTTT.

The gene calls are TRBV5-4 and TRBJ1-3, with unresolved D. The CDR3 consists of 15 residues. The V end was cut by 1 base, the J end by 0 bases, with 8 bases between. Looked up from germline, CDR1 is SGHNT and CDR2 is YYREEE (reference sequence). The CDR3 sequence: CASSLLGSSGNTIYF. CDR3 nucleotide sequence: TGTGCCAGCAGCTTGCTGGGGAGCTCTGGAAACACCATATATTTT.

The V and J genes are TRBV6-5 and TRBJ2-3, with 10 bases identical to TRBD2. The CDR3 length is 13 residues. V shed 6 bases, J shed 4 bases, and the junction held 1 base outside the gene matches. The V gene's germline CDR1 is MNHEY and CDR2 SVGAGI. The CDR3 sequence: CASRAGGADTQYF. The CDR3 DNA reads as TGTGCCAGCAGAGCGGGAGGGGCAGATACGCAGTATTTT.

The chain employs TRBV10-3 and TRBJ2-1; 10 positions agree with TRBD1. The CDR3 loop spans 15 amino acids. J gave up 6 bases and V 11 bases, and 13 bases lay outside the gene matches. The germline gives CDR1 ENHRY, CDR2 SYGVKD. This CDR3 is CASSSPGQGSNEQFF. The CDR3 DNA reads TGTGCCTCGAGCTCTCCGGGACAGGGGAGCAATGAGCAGTTCTTC.

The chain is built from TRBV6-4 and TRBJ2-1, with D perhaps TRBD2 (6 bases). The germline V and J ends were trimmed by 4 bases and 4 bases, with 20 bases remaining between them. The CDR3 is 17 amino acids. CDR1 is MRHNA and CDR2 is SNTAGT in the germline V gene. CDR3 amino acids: CASSGDFGGDIYNEQFF. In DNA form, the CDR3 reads TGTGCCAGCAGTGGGGACTTCGGGGGAGACATATACAATGAGCAGTTCTTC.

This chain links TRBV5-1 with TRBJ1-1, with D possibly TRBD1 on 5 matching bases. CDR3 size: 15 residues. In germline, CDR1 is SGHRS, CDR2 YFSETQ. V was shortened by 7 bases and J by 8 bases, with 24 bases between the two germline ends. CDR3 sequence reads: CASHKGEVWGEEAFF. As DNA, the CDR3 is TGCGCCAGCCATAAAGGGGAGGTTTGGGGGGAGGAAGCTTTCTTT.

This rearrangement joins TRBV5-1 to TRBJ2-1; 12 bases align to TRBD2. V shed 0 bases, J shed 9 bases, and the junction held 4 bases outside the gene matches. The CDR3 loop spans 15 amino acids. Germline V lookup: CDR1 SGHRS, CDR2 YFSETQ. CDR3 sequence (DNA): TGCGCCAGCAGCTTGGGACTAGCGGGAGAACGTGAGCAGTTCTTC. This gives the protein CASSLGLAGEREQFF. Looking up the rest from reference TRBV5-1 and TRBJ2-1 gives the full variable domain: KAGVTQTPRYLIKTRGQQVTLSCSPISGHRSVSWYQQTPGQGLQFLFEYFSETQRNKGNFPGRFSGRQFSNSRSEMNVSTLELGDSALYLCASSLGLAGEREQFFGPGTRLTVL.

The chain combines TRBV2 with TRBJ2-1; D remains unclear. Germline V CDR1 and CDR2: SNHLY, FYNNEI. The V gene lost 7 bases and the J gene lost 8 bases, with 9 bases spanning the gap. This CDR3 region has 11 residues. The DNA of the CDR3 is TGTGCCAGCACTCCTCGGGATGAGCAGTTCTTC. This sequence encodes CASTPRDEQFF.

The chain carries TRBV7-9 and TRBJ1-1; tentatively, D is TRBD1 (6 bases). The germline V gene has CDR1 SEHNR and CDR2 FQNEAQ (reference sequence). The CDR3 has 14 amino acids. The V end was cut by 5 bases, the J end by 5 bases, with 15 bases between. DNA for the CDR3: TGTGCCAGCAGCGCAGGGGTAATTGAGACTGAAGCTTTCTTT. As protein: CASSAGVIETEAFF.

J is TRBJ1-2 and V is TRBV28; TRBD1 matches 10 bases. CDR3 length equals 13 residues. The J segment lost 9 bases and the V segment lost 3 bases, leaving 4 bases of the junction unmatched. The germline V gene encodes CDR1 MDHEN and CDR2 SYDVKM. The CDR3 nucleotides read TGTGCCAGCAGTTTGTCGACAGGGGGCCGCTACACCTTC. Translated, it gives CASSLSTGGRYTF.

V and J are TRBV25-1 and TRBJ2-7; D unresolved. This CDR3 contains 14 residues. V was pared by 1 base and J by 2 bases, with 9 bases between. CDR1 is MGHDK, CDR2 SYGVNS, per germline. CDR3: CASSEFGGTYEQYF. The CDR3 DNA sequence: TGTGCCAGCAGTGAATTCGGCGGTACCTACGAGCAGTACTTC.

The CDR3 protein is CASMKGGADTQYF. In DNA form, the CDR3 reads TGTGCCAGCATGAAGGGGGGGGCAGATACGCAGTATTTT. The chain joins TRBV25-1 to TRBJ2-3; possible D gene TRBD2, 7 bases. V was shortened by 7 bases and J by 4 bases, with 12 bases between the two germline ends. The length of the CDR3 is 13 residues. Looked up from germline, CDR1 is MGHDK and CDR2 is SYGVNS.

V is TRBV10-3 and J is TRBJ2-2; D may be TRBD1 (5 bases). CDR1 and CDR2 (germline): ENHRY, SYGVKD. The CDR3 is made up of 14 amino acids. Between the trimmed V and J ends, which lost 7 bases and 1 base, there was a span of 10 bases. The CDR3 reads CAIKDSRNTGELFF. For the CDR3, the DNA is TGTGCCATCAAAGACAGCCGGAACACCGGGGAGCTGTTTTTT.

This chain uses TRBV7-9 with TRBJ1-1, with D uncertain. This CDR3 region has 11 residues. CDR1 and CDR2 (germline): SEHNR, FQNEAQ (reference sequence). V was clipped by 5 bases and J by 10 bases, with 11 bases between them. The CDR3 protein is CASSVGTGAFF. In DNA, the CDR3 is TGTGCCAGCAGCGTCGGCACGGGAGCTTTCTTT.

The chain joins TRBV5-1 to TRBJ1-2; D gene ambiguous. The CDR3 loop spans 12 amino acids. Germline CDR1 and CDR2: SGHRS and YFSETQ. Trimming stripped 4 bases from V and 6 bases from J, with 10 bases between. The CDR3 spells CASSPPGDGYTF. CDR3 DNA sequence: TGCGCCAGCAGCCCTCCCGGGGATGGCTACACCTTC.

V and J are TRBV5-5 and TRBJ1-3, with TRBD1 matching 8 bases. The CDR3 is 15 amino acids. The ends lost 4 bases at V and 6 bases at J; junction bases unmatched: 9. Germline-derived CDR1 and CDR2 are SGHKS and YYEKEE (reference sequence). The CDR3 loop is CASSVTGDNLNTIYF. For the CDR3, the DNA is TGTGCCAGCAGCGTGACAGGGGACAACCTAAACACCATATATTTT.

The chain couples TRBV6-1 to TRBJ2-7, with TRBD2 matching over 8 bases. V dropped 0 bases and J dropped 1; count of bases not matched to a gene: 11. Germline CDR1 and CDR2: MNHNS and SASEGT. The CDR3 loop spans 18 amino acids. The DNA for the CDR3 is TGTGCCAGCAGTGAAGCTCTTCCGGGACTAGAGCTTTCCTACGAGCAGTACTTC. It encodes CASSEALPGLELSYEQYF.

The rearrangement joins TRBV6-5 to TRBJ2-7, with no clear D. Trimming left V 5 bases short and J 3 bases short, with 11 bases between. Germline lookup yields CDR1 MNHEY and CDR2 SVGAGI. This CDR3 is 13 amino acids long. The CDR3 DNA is TGTGCCAGCAGTGATATTAGTGGCTACGAGCAGTACTTC. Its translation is CASSDISGYEQYF.